The 21 T cell receptor beta chains listed next were all sequenced from one sample in a study of blood T cell repertoires in COVID-19. Profiling relied on immunoSEQ multiplex PCR, and the TCRdb table lists in-frame clones only, not all of them. The table shows approximately 260,000 clones, with 85% occurring only once. The sample consisted of PBMCs or T cells enriched from blood (not recorded which). Receptor source: a woman aged 50 to 60 who had been exposed to COVID-19.

This chain links TRBV7-2 with TRBJ2-5; 7 positions agree with TRBD2. Per the germline V gene, CDR1 is SGHTA and CDR2 is FQGNSA. The CDR3 has 16 residues. With 2 bases clipped from V and 5 bases from J, the junction kept 11 bases outside the gene matches. CDR3 coding DNA: TGTGCCAGCAGCTTATCTAGCGGACCATCACAGGAGACCCAGTACTTC. Protein sequence: CASSLSSGPSQETQYF.

The chain is built from TRBV11-2 and TRBJ2-1, with TRBD2 matching over 9 bases. Germline CDR1 is SGHAT and CDR2 is FQNNGV. The CDR3 extends over 15 amino acids. V shed 2 bases and J 12 bases; nucleotides not matched to a gene: 11. The DNA of the CDR3 is TGTGCCAGCAGCTTAAAGCGGGGGGCCCCTGTAGGGCAGTTCTTC. Its translation: CASSLKRGAPVGQFF. Drawing the rest from reference TRBV11-2 and TRBJ2-1, the complete variable domain is EAGVAQSPRYKIIEKRQSVAFWCNPISGHATLYWYQQILGQGPKLLIQFQNNGVVDDSQLPKDRFSAERLKGVDSTLKIQPAKLEDSAVYLCASSLKRGAPVGQFFGPGTRLTVL.

The rearrangement joins TRBV16 to TRBJ1-6; D unresolved. This CDR3 has 13 residues. Germline CDR1 and CDR2: KGHSY and FQNENV. V was trimmed by 4 bases and J by 7 bases, leaving 8 bases between them. CDR3 sequence (DNA): TGTGCCAGCAGCCGGGCAGTAAATTCACCCCTCCACTTT. Protein: CASSRAVNSPLHF. The complete variable domain, with remaining parts taken from reference TRBV16 and TRBJ1-6, reads GEEVAQTPKHLVRGEGQKAKLYCAPIKGHSYVFWYQQVLKNEFKFLISFQNENVFDETGMPKERFSAKCLPNSPCSLEIQATKLEDSAVYFCASSRAVNSPLHFGNGTRLTVT.

This clone showed up just once. The chain carries TRBV7-2 and TRBJ2-7; the D gene is possibly TRBD2 (7 bases). The V gene lost 3 bases and the J gene lost 2 bases, with 8 bases spanning the gap. The CDR3 is made up of 13 amino acids. The germline V gene has CDR1 SGHTA and CDR2 FQGNSA. The CDR3 nucleotides read TGTGCCAGCAGCTTGCGGGGGCCCTACGAGCAGTACTTC. Amino acids: CASSLRGPYEQYF.

This chain links TRBV6-5 with TRBJ1-2; 11 bases map to TRBD1. The germline CDR1 and CDR2 sequences are MNHEY and SVGAGI. With V trimmed by 6 bases and J by 8 bases, 8 bases remained unmatched. The CDR3 runs 14 residues. CDR3 bases: TGTGCCAGCAGACCCGGGACAGGGGGATGGGGCTACACCTTC. It codes for CASRPGTGGWGYTF.

The rearrangement joins TRBV12-5 to TRBJ2-1, with D possibly matching TRBD2 (5 bases). This CDR3 region has 15 residues. V dropped 6 bases and J dropped 8 bases, with 20 bases sitting between them. Germline V gene lookup returns CDR1 LGHNT and CDR2 FRNRAP. The CDR3 coding sequence is TGTGCTAGTGGGACCCGGGGTAGGTATACAGATGAGCAGTTCTTC. Protein: CASGTRGRYTDEQFF.

CDR3 residues: CASAGGGAGNTIYF. Here the CDR3 DNA reads TGTGCTAGTGCCGGGGGAGGGGCCGGAAACACCATATATTTT. The chain employs TRBV12-5 and TRBJ1-3; D might be TRBD1 (5 bases). The CDR3 consists of 14 residues. V was trimmed by 7 bases and J by 4 bases, leaving 14 bases between them. Germline values: CDR1 LGHNT, CDR2 FRNRAP.

Only a few counts were recorded for this clone. The chain employs TRBV28 and TRBJ2-5; 8 bases line up with TRBD2. In germline, CDR1 is MDHEN, CDR2 SYDVKM. This CDR3 comprises 12 residues. The ends lost 7 bases at V and 7 bases at J; junction bases unmatched: 5. This CDR3 reads CASNFGGGTQYF. In DNA, the CDR3 is TGTGCCAGCAATTTCGGGGGGGGGACCCAGTACTTC. The full variable domain, completed using reference TRBV28 and TRBJ2-5, is DVKVTQSSRYLVKRTGEKVFLECVQDMDHENMFWYRQDPGLGLRLIYFSYDVKMKEKGDIPEGYSVSREKKERFSLILESASTNQTSMYLCASNFGGGTQYFGPGTRLLVL.

This clone has just one count. The CDR3 loop reads CASSPGLANTDTQYF. CDR3 sequence (DNA): TGTGCCAGCAGTCCGGGACTAGCGAACACAGATACGCAGTATTTT. V usage is TRBV27 and J usage is TRBJ2-3; 10 nucleotides agree with TRBD2. CDR3 length: 15 amino acids. CDR1 is MNHEY and CDR2 is SMNVEV in the germline V gene (reference sequence). V lost 5 bases to trimming and J lost 2 bases; unmatched junction nucleotides: 4.

This sequence joins TRBV30 and TRBJ1-1; 10 positions match TRBD1. The CDR3 runs to 12 residues. Germline V CDR1 and CDR2: GTSNPN, SVGIG (reference sequence). The trim removed 7 bases at V and 4 bases at J, leaving 3 bases unmatched. The CDR3 here is CALDRGATEAFF. The CDR3 region has the DNA TGTGCCTTGGACAGGGGGGCCACTGAAGCTTTCTTT.

CDR3 bases: TGCGCCAGCAGCTCACGGTCCGGAGGCTTTGGAAACACCATATATTTT. This encodes CASSSRSGGFGNTIYF. The chain employs TRBV4-1 and TRBJ1-3; no definite D call. The CDR3 sequence is 16 residues long. The V end lost 5 bases, the J end lost 3 bases, and 17 bases lay between the germline ends. Germline-derived CDR1 and CDR2 are MGHRA and YSYEKL.

The gene calls are TRBV7-9 and TRBJ2-5; 7 nucleotides line up with TRBD1. The V segment lost 1 base and the J segment 1 base; nucleotides outside the gene matches: 9. The CDR3 consists of 17 residues. Per germline, CDR1 SEHNR and CDR2 FQNEAQ (reference sequence). The CDR3 here is CASSLGPGQPTQETQYF. The CDR3 DNA sequence: TGTGCCAGCAGCTTAGGCCCGGGACAGCCGACCCAAGAGACCCAGTACTTC.

This clone was detected only a few times. The sample holds other DNA sequences that translate to the same CDR3. The genes are TRBV24-1 and TRBJ2-7; 8 bases map to TRBD1. This CDR3 has 14 residues. Germline V gene lookup returns CDR1 KGHDR and CDR2 SFDVKD. V shed 3 bases, J shed 2 bases, and the junction held 2 bases outside the gene matches. The CDR3 DNA reads as TGTGCCACCAGTGATCCGGACAGGGCCTACGAGCAGTACTTC. The encoded protein is CATSDPDRAYEQYF.

The chain couples TRBV7-6 to TRBJ2-7; a weak D match, TRBD1 (6 bases). Deletions cut 5 bases from V and 0 bases from J, with 17 bases between. CDR3 length: 16 amino acids. Germline CDR1 reads SGHVS; CDR2 reads FNYEAQ. CDR3 amino acids: CASSPMTGESSYEQYF. As DNA, the CDR3 is TGTGCCAGCAGCCCTATGACAGGCGAGAGCTCCTACGAGCAGTACTTC.

The V and J genes are TRBV10-3 and TRBJ1-1, with D hard to call. The germline V gene has CDR1 ENHRY and CDR2 SYGVKD. This CDR3 contains 15 residues. Deletions cut 3 bases from V and 5 bases from J, with 16 bases between. The CDR3 DNA reads as TGTGCCATCAGTGAACCCACACGTCCGGGTACTGAAGCTTTCTTT. As protein: CAISEPTRPGTEAFF.

The rearrangement links TRBV7-9 to TRBJ1-3; no firm D call. CDR1 SEHNR and CDR2 FQNEAQ come from the germline V gene (reference sequence). The CDR3 runs to 17 residues. V dropped 4 bases and J dropped 4 bases, with 20 bases sitting between them. This CDR3 reads CASSSFGLRAVGNTIYF. The DNA for the CDR3 is TGTGCCAGCAGCTCCTTTGGACTGCGTGCCGTGGGAAACACCATATATTTT.

The chain links TRBV10-3 to TRBJ2-7; 8 bases align to TRBD1. V gave up 6 bases and J gave up 2 bases; unmatched junction bases: 0. Germline V CDR1 and CDR2: ENHRY, SYGVKD. CDR3 length equals 12 residues. CDR3 nucleotides: TGTGCCATCAGGGACAGGGCCTACGAGCAGTACTTC. This gives the protein CAIRDRAYEQYF.

The CDR3 protein is CASSLLTAQETQYF. The CDR3 DNA sequence: TGTGCCAGCAGCTTGCTGACAGCTCAAGAGACCCAGTACTTC. This chain joins TRBV5-4 and TRBJ2-5; D possibly corresponds to TRBD1 (5 bases). Germline loops: CDR1 SGHNT, CDR2 YYREEE (reference sequence). V lost 1 base to trimming and J lost 2 bases, with 9 bases between them. The CDR3 spans 14 residues. The full variable domain, rest sourced from reference TRBV5-4 and TRBJ2-5, is ETGVTQSPTHLIKTRGQQVTLRCSSQSGHNTVSWYQQALGQGPQFIFQYYREEENGRGNFPPRFSGLQFPNYSSELNVNALELDDSALYLCASSLLTAQETQYFGPGTRLLVL.

This clone showed up just once. This CDR3 reads CASSQGAQSNQPQHF. The CDR3 coding sequence is TGTGCCAGCTCACAGGGGGCGCAAAGCAATCAGCCCCAGCATTTT. The chain uses TRBV18 and TRBJ1-5, with TRBD1 matching over 7 bases. J was trimmed by 1 base and V by 4 bases; bases with no gene match: 4. The CDR3 has 15 amino acids. The germline V gene encodes CDR1 KGHSH and CDR2 LQKENI. Full variable domain (rest looked up from reference TRBV18 and TRBJ1-5): NAGVMQNPRHLVRRRGQEARLRCSPMKGHSHVYWYRQLPEEGLKFMVYLQKENIIDESGMPKERFSAEFPKEGPSILRIQQVVRGDSAAYFCASSQGAQSNQPQHFGDGTRLSIL.

The chain couples TRBV15 to TRBJ2-1; the match to TRBD2 covers 9 bases. Germline CDR1 reads LNHNV; CDR2 reads YYDKDF (reference sequence). Losses at the gene ends were 11 bases for V and 1 base for J; bases not matched to a gene: 18. CDR3 size: 18 residues. In nucleotides, the CDR3 is TGTGCCGCGTCCCTCTCTAGCGGGGCCTTAGGATCCTACAATGAGCAGTTCTTC. It encodes CAASLSSGALGSYNEQFF.

V is TRBV11-2 and J is TRBJ2-6; 7 nucleotides align to TRBD1. The CDR3 length is 19 residues. Germline V CDR1 and CDR2: SGHAT, FQNNGV. With V trimmed by 5 bases and J by 0 bases, 13 bases remained unmatched. CDR3 loop: CASSERGQSLTSGANVLTF. CDR3 DNA: TGTGCCAGCAGCGAGAGGGGACAGTCTCTAACCTCTGGGGCCAACGTCCTGACTTTC.